The T cell receptor (beta chain) described here comes from a study of vaccination and CD4 T cells after COVID-19. Findings and caveats of the study: Relatively few convalescent patients and no early post-infection timepoints were analyzed.

The CDR3 covers 14 residues. Germline V gene lookup returns CDR1 SEHNR and CDR2 FQNEAQ (reference sequence). V gave up 0 bases and J gave up 5 bases; unmatched junction bases: 4. Points on this clonotype: Its antigen remains unknown.

Treatment specified: approximately nine-day PBMC culture with coronavirus spike peptide pools or control peptides (ViraFEST assay). First, ViraFEST expanded antigen-specific T cells with peptide pools, and next it sequenced the TCRs. Cultured CD4+ T-cell DNA underwent Oncomine TCR Beta short-read sequencing. TCRdb itself ran the PCR reads through MiXCR, one entry per CDR3 protein. Of roughly 15,000 distinct CDR3 sequences in the sample, 28% were seen once. This receptor was identified in a human donor with COVID-19. Sequencing was performed on cultured CD4+ T cells from blood. This rearrangement joins TRBV7-9 to TRBJ2-7; 7 nucleotides match TRBD1. The CDR3 region has the DNA TGTGCCAGCAGCTTAGCGTCCCAGGGGGACGAGCAGTACTTC. Amino acids: CASSLASQGDEQYF.